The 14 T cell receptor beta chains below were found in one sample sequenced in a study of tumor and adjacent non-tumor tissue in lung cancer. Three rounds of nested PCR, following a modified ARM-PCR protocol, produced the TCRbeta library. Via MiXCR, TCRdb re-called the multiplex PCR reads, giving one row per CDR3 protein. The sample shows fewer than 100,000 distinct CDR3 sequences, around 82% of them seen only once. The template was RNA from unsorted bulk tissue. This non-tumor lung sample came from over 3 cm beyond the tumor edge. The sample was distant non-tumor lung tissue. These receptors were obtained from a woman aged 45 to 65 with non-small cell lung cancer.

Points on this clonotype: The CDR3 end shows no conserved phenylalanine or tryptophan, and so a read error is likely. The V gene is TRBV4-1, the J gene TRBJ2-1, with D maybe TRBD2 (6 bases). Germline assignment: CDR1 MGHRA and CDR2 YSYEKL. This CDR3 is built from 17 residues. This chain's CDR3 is CGSSQDRRERPYNEQFI. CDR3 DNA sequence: TGCGGCAGCAGCCAAGATCGTCGGGAGAGGCCCTACAATGAGCAGTTCATC.

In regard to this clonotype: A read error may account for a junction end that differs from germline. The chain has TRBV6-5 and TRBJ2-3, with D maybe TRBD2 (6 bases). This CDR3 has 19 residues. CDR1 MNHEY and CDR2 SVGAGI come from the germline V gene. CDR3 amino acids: CASSYSARDSARTTDTRYF. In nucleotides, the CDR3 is TGTGCCAGCAGTTACTCAGCCCGGGACTCCGCCCGAACCACAGATACGCGGTATTTT.

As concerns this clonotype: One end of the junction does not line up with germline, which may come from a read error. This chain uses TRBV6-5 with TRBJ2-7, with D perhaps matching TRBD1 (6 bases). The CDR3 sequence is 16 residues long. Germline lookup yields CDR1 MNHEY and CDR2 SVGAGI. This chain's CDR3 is CASTKNPGTWAYERYF. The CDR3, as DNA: TGTGCCAGCACCAAAAACCCCGGGACATGGGCCTACGAGCGGTACTTC.

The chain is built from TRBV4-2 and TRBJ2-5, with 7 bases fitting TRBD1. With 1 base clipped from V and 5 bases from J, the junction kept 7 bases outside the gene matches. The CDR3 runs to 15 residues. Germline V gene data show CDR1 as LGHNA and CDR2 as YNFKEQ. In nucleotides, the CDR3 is TGTGCCAGCAGCCAAGCTCCAGGGGGTCATGAGACCCAGTACTTC. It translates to CASSQAPGGHETQYF.

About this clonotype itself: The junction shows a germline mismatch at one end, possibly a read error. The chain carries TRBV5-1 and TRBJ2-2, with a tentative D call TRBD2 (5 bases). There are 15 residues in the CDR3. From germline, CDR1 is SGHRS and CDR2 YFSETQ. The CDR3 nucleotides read TGCGTCAGCAGCGCGGACGGGGTCGGGGCCGGGGAGCTGTTTTTT. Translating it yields CVSSADGVGAGELFF. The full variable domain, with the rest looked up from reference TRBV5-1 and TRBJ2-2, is KAGVTQTPRYLIKTRGQQVTLSCSPISGHRSVSWYQQTPGQGLQFLFEYFSETQRNKGNFPGRFSGRQFSNSRSEMNVSTLELGDSALYLCVSSADGVGAGELFFGEGSRLTVL.

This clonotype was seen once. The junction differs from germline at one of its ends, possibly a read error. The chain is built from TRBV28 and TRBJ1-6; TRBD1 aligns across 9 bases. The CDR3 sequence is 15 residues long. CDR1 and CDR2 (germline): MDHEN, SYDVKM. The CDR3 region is CASSPSGTGNSSLHF. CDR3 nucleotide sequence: TGTGCCAGCAGTCCCTCCGGGACAGGGAATTCATCCCTCCACTTT.

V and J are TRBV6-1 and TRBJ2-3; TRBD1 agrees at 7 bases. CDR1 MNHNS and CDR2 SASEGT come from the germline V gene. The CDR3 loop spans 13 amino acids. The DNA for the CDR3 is TGTACCAACAGTGTTACAGGGGCAGATACGCAGTATTTT. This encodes CTNSVTGADTQYF.

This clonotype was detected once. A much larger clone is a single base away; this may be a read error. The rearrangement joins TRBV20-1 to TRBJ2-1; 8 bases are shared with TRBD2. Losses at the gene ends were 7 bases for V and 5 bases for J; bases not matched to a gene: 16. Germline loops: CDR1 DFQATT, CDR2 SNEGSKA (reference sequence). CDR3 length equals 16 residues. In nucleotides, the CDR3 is TGCAGTGTTAGCCCGTCCACTAGCGGTTATAACAATGAGCAGTTCTTC. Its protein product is CSVSPSTSGYNNEQFF.

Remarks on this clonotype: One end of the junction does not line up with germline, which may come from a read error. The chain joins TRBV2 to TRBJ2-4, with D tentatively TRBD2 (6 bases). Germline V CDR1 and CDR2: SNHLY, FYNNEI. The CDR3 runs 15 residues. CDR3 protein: CTSSGGTLSKNIQYF. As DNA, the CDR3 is TGTACCAGCAGTGGAGGGACGCTTAGCAAAAACATTCAGTACTTC.

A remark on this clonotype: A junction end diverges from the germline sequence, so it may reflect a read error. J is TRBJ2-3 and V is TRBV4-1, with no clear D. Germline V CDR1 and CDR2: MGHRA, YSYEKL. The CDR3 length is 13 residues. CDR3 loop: CTSSLRSTDTRYF. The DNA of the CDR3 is TGCACCAGCAGCTTACGGAGCACAGATACGCGGTATTTT.

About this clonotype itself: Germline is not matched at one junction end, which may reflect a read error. CDR3 nucleotide sequence: TGTGCCAGCAGCGACGGCAATCGGCCCCAGCATTTT. Amino acid sequence: CASSDGNRPQHF. The chain is built from TRBV12-3 or TRBV12-4 and TRBJ1-5; D not certain. This CDR3 spans 12 amino acids.

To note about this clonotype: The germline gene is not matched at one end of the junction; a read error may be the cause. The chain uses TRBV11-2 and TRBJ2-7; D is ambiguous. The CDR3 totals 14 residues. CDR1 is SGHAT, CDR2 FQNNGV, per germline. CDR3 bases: TGTGCCTGCAGCTTAGAGCCGCGGCCGGGCGAGCAGTACTTC. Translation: CACSLEPRPGEQYF. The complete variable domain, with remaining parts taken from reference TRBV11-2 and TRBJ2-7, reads EAGVAQSPRYKIIEKRQSVAFWCNPISGHATLYWYQQILGQGPKLLIQFQNNGVVDDSQLPKDRFSAERLKGVDSTLKIQPAKLEDSAVYLCACSLEPRPGEQYFGPGTRLTVT.

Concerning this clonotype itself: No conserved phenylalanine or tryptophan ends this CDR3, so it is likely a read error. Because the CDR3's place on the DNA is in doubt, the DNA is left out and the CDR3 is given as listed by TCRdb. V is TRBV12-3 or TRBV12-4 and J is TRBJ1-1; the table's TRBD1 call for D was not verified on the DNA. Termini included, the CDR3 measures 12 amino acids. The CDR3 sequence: CASRDGLGGSFC.

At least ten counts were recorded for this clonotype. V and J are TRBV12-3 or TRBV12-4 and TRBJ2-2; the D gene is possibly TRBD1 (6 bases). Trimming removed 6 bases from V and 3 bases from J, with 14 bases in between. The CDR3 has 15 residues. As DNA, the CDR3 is TGTGCCAGCAGCGGTACAGGGATGGACACCGGGGAGCTGTTTTTT. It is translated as CASSGTGMDTGELFF.